The present entry profiles one T cell receptor (beta chain) with its context. What it recognizes is unknown. These data are taken from a study of T cell repertoires in cytomegalovirus infection. Background on the study: CMV epitopes used comprised recently identified HLA-C-restricted ones and well-studied HLA-B-restricted ones.

The CDR3 runs 16 residues. Germline V gives CDR1 SGHTA, CDR2 FQGNSA. V lost 5 bases, J lost 1 base, and 5 bases stayed unmatched. Via MiXCR, TCRdb re-called the reads, giving one row per CDR3 protein. The data hold about 160,000 distinct CDR3 sequences, with about a fifth observed a single time. The rearrangement joins TRBV7-2 to TRBJ2-3; the match to TRBD2 covers 11 bases. The sequence was obtained from a human donor in good health (CMV status not recorded). Some clones in this sample may be carry-over from other donors' samples. The sequencing here drew on CD8+ T cells from cultured PBMCs, taken from culture after CMV antigen stimulation. CDR3 region: CASSPISGGGTDTQYF. In DNA, the CDR3 is TGTGCCAGCAGCCCCATTAGCGGGGGGGGCACAGATACGCAGTATTTT.